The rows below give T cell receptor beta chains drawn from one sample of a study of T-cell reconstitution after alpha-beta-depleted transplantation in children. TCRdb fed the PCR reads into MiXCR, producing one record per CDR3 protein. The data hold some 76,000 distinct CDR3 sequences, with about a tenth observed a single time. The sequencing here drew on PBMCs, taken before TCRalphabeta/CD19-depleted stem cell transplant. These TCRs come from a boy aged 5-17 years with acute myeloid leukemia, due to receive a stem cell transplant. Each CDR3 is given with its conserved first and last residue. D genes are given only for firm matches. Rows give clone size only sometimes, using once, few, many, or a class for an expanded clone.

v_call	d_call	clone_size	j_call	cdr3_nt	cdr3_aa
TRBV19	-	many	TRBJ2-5	TGTGCCAGTAGTAAACCCGGGCCCGAGACCCAGTACTTC	CASSKPGPETQYF
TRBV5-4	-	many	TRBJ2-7	TGTGCCAGCAGCTTGGAAGTAGCCGAGTACGAGCAGTACTTC	CASSLEVAEYEQYF
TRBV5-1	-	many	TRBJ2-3	TGCGCCAGCAGCCTGGAGAGCTCGAGGGTGGATACGCAGTATTTT	CASSLESSRVDTQYF
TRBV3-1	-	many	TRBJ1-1	TGTGCCAGCAGCCAAGACGGTGAAGCTTTCTTT	CASSQDGEAFF
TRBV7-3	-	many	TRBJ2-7	TGTGCCAGCAGCTCTACCTACGAGCAGTACTTC	CASSSTYEQYF
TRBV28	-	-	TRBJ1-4	TGTGCCAGCAGGCCCTTACAGAGCGTGGAAGAAAAACTGTTTTTT	CASRPLQSVEEKLFF
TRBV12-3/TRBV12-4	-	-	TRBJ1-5	TGTGCCAGCAGTTTTATCATCCGGGGGGCTGGCAATCAGCCCCAGCATTTT	CASSFIIRGAGNQPQHF
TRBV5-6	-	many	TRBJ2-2	TGTGCCAGCAGCTCGGACAGACTGAACACCGGGGAGCTGTTTTTT	CASSSDRLNTGELFF
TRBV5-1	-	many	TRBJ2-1	TGCGCCAGCAGTTCTTACAGGGCACTATGGGGCAATGAGCAGTTCTTC	CASSSYRALWGNEQFF
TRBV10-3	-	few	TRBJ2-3	TGTGCCATCCAAACCTCGTCTGCAGATACGCAGTATTTT	CAIQTSSADTQYF
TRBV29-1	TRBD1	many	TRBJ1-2	TGCAGCGTTACCGGGACAGGGGAACACTATGGCTACACCTTC	CSVTGTGEHYGYTF
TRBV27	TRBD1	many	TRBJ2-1	TGTGCCAGCAGTTTTCCGGGACAGGGGGGATCTGAGCAGTTCTTC	CASSFPGQGGSEQFF
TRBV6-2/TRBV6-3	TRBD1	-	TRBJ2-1	TGTGCCAGCAGTCCCGGGACAGGACCCAATGAGCAGTTCTTC	CASSPGTGPNEQFF
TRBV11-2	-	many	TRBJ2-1	TGTGCCAGCAGCTTAGCTAGCTATAGGTCCTACAATGAGCAGTTCTTC	CASSLASYRSYNEQFF
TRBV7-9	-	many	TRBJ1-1	TGTGCCAGCAGCTTAATTGGCCGGGACACTGAAGCTTTCTTT	CASSLIGRDTEAFF
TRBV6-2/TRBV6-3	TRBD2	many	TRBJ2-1	TGTGCCAGCAGCTCCGGGACTAGCGTCGCTTTCTACAATGAGCAGTTCTTC	CASSSGTSVAFYNEQFF
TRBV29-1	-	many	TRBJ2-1	TGCAGCGTTGATGAAAGAGTTGATGAGCAGTTCTTC	CSVDERVDEQFF
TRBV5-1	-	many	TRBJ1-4	TGCGCCAGCAGCTTGGGGCAGATTAATGAAAAACTGTTTTTT	CASSLGQINEKLFF
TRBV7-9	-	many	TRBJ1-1	TGTGCCAGCAGCTTGGAGGCAGAGAACACTGAAGCTTTCTTT	CASSLEAENTEAFF
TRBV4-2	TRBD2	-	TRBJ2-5	TGTGCCAGCAGCCAAGATCGGGTGGCTAGCGGGAGAGAGACCCAGTACTTC	CASSQDRVASGRETQYF
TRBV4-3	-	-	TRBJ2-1	TGCGCCAGCAGCCAAGCAAAGAGGGTATCCTACAATGAGCAGTTCTTC	CASSQAKRVSYNEQFF
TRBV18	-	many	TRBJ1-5	TGTGCCAGCTCACCGATCGGGGGTGACCAGCCCCAGCATTTT	CASSPIGGDQPQHF
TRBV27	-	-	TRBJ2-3	TGTGCCAGCAGCCCTCTGGGGACCCCGAGCACAGATACGCAGTATTTT	CASSPLGTPSTDTQYF
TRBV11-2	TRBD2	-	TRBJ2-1	TGTGCCAGCAGCTTAGTCAGCGGGGGGGCTTATGAGCAGTTCTTC	CASSLVSGGAYEQFF
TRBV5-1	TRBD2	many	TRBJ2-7	TGCGCCAGCAGACTGACTAGCGGGAGTCCCTACGAGCAGTACTTC	CASRLTSGSPYEQYF
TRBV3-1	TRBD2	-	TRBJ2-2	TGTCCCAGCAGCCCCACGGGGCGGGGGGCCGGGGAGCTGTTTTTT	CPSSPTGRGAGELFF
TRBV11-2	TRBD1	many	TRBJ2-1	TGTGCCAGCAGCTTAGTACAGGGACAGGTCTCCTACAATGAGCAGTTCTTC	CASSLVQGQVSYNEQFF
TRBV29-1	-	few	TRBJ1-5	TGCAGCGTCGGGGGGGGTGGCAATCAGCCCCAGCATTTT	CSVGGGGNQPQHF
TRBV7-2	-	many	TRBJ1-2	TGTGCCAGCAGCTTAGCCCGCGCGACCTATGGCTACACCTTC	CASSLARATYGYTF
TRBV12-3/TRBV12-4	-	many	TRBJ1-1	TGTGCCAGCAGTTTGGGGGTAGGGGTAGCGGACACTGAAGCTTTCTTT	CASSLGVGVADTEAFF
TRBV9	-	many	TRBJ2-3	TGTGCCAGCAGCGTAGCTAAACGGGTTAGCACAGATACGCAGTATTTT	CASSVAKRVSTDTQYF
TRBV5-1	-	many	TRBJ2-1	TGCGCCAGCAGCCCCCCATTGGGTGAGCAGTTCTTC	CASSPPLGEQFF
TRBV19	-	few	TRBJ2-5	TGTGCCAGTAGTCCACCCGGCTCGGGGCGCCGGGAGACCCAGTACTTC	CASSPPGSGRRETQYF
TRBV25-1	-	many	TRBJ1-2	TGTGCCAGCAGTGCTCGGGCGTACTATGGCTACACCTTC	CASSARAYYGYTF
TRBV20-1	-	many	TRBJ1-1	TGCAGTGCTAGAGCAGGGGCTGAAGCTTTCTTT	CSARAGAEAFF
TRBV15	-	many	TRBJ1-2	TGTGCCACCAGCGGACGCCAAGGGCAGGGCGTAAAGAGTGGCTACACCTTC	CATSGRQGQGVKSGYTF
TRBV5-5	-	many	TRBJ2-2	TGTGCCAGCAGCTTGGACACTCCCGCGAACACCGGGGAGCTGTTTTTT	CASSLDTPANTGELFF
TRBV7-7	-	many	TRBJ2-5	TGTGCTATCGCCGCTAGGGGTAGCCAAGAGACCCAGTACTTC	CAIAARGSQETQYF
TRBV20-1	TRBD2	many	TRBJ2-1	TGCAGTGCTGGGGGCGGGGGGGCCTACAATGAGCAGTTCTTC	CSAGGGGAYNEQFF
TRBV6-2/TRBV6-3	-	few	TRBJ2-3	TGTGCCAGCAGTTACGACGACACGTACACAGATACGCAGTATTTT	CASSYDDTYTDTQYF
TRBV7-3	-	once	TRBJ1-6	TGTGCCAGCAGCTTTCCGTCTTCACCCCTCCACTTT	CASSFPSSPLHF
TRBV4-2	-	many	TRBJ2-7	TGTGCCAGCAGCCAAGACTCGCGGGTGGGCTCCTACGAGCAGTACTTC	CASSQDSRVGSYEQYF
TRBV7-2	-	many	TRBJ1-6	TGTGCCAGCAGCCCAGCTTACGGCCCGGATTCACCCCTCCACTTT	CASSPAYGPDSPLHF
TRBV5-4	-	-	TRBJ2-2	TGTGCCAGCAGCCCCCAGCCGGGGCCGAACACCGGGGAGCTGTTTTTT	CASSPQPGPNTGELFF
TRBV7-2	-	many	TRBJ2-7	TGTGCCAGCAGCTTAGGCAGGGCGTCCTACGAGCAGTACTTC	CASSLGRASYEQYF
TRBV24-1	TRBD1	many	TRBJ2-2	TGTGCCACCAGTGAACCCGGACAGGGCCCGAACACCGGGGAGCTGTTTTTT	CATSEPGQGPNTGELFF
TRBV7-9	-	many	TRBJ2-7	TGTGCCAGCAGCTGGGACTCCTACGAGCAGTACTTC	CASSWDSYEQYF
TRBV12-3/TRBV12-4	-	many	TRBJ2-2	TGTGCCAGCATCCTGGAACGGTGGGACATACTCACCGGGGAGCTGTTTTTT	CASILERWDILTGELFF
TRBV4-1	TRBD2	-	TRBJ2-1	TGCGCCAGCAGCTCCCCCCGGGCTAGCGGAACGTATGAGCAGTTCTTC	CASSSPRASGTYEQFF
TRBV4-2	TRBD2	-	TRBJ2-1	TGTGCCAGCAGCCCCGGGACTAGCAATACGGTTAATGAGCAGTTCTTC	CASSPGTSNTVNEQFF
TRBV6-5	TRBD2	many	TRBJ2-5	TGTGCCAGCAGGGGTCAACTAGCGGGAGGGCCCCAGTACTTC	CASRGQLAGGPQYF
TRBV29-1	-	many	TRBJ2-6	TGCAGCGTTGAAGGTAGGGCTGGGGCCAACGTCCTGACTTTC	CSVEGRAGANVLTF
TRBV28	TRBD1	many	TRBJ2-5	TGTGCCAGCGGTCGTCGAGGGGGCCGAGAGACCCAGTACTTC	CASGRRGGRETQYF
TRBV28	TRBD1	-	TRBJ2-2	TGTGCCAGCAGCCGACCGACGACAGGGCCCCGAGAGCTGTTTTTT	CASSRPTTGPRELFF
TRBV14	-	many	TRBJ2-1	TGTGCCAGCAGCCTTCGGACTATATACAATGAGCAGTTCTTC	CASSLRTIYNEQFF